A selection of T cell receptor beta chains follows, all from one sample in a study of T cell responses to AZD1222 COVID-19 vaccine. This table comes from immunoSEQ multiplex PCR, and its TCRdb copy is limited to in-frame clones, with some not included. The repertoire holds some 140,000 clones, with roughly 90% as singletons. The sample was peripheral blood, taken on day 0 of AZD1222 vaccination. The receptors shown here come from an adult in good health. The CDR3 runs from the conserved cysteine through the conserved F or W. The order of the fields is clone size, V gene, D gene, J gene, CDR3 DNA, CDR3 protein. D genes are given only for firm matches. The size of a clone is reported for some rows only, either as once, few or many, or as a class for expanded clones.

NA,TRBV6-1,TRBD2,TRBJ2-1,TGTGCCAGCAGTGAGACGGGGGGGCCTACCAATGAGCAGTTCTTC,CASSETGGPTNEQFF
NA,TRBV14,TRBD2,TRBJ2-3,TGTGCCAGCAGCCAAGGCGGGAGGGGCACAGATACGCAGTATTTT,CASSQGGRGTDTQYF
NA,TRBV6-5,NA,TRBJ2-1,TGTGCCAGCAGGGAGATACCGGGAGATGAGCAGTTCTTC,CASREIPGDEQFF
NA,TRBV19,NA,TRBJ2-2,TGTGCCAGTAGTATAGGGGCACTGAACACCGGGGAGCTGTTTTTT,CASSIGALNTGELFF
NA,TRBV11-2,NA,TRBJ2-5,TGTGCCAGCAGCTTACTTCTCGAAGAGACCCAGTACTTC,CASSLLLEETQYF
NA,TRBV28,TRBD1,TRBJ2-1,TGTGCCAGCAGTTTTGGGACAGGGGGCTTAATCGATGAGCAGTTCTTC,CASSFGTGGLIDEQFF
NA,TRBV3-1/TRBV3-2,NA,TRBJ1-2,TGTGCCAGCAGCCAAGTGCGGTCCCATTACTATGGCTACACCTTC,CASSQVRSHYYGYTF
NA,TRBV5-6,NA,TRBJ1-5,TGTGCCAGCAGCTTGGGCAGGAACAATCAGCCCCAGCATTTT,CASSLGRNNQPQHF
NA,TRBV30,NA,TRBJ2-7,TGTGCCTGGAGTCTCGACACGACGAGCGAGCAGTACTTC,CAWSLDTTSEQYF
NA,TRBV28,NA,TRBJ1-2,TGTGCCAGCAGACGAAATGTGGGGGCCCTGGGTAGAGTGGGCTACACCTTC,CASRRNVGALGRVGYTF
NA,TRBV7-9,NA,TRBJ1-2,TGTGCCAGCAGCTTAGCCTCAGGGGTTTCCTATGGCTACACCTTC,CASSLASGVSYGYTF
NA,TRBV4-3,TRBD1,TRBJ2-3,TGCGCCAGCAGCCAAGATTTTGGACAGGGGCGGGCAGATACGCAGTATTTT,CASSQDFGQGRADTQYF
NA,TRBV7-2,NA,TRBJ1-3,TGTGCCAGCAGCGTCGGGACGATCGGAAACACCATATATTTT,CASSVGTIGNTIYF
NA,TRBV4-2,NA,TRBJ1-5,TGTGCCAGCAGCCAAATCGCGGACCCCACAAATCAGCCCCAGCATTTT,CASSQIADPTNQPQHF
NA,TRBV7-6,NA,TRBJ2-3,TGTGCCAGCAGCTTAGGCTCTAGACTAGTAGGGCACACAGATACGCAGTATTTT,CASSLGSRLVGHTDTQYF
NA,TRBV5-4,NA,TRBJ1-1,TGTGCCAGCAGCCCAGGGACAAGGATGAACACTGAAGCTTTCTTT,CASSPGTRMNTEAFF
NA,TRBV30,NA,TRBJ2-5,TGTGCCTGGAGTGTACGGGGACCCCGCGGTGGGACCCAGTACTTC,CAWSVRGPRGGTQYF
NA,TRBV5-4,TRBD1,TRBJ2-3,TGTGCCAGCAGCTTGGTGGGGACAGGGGGCCCGTGGGGCACAGATACGCAGTATTTT,CASSLVGTGGPWGTDTQYF
NA,TRBV27,NA,TRBJ2-7,TGTGCCAGCAGTTTATGGTTAGGGTCCCCCTACGAGCAGTACTTC,CASSLWLGSPYEQYF
NA,TRBV5-8,TRBD2,TRBJ2-2,TGTGCCAGCAGCTTGGGCCTAGCGGGAGTCACCGGGGAGCTGTTTTTT,CASSLGLAGVTGELFF
NA,TRBV7-8,NA,TRBJ1-1,TGTGCCAGCAGCTTAGAGGGGGGCGGGAACACTGAAGCTTTCTTT,CASSLEGGGNTEAFF
NA,TRBV6-2/TRBV6-3,NA,TRBJ2-5,TGTGCCAGCAGTCCCAAGGGTCTCCAGTACTTC,CASSPKGLQYF
few,TRBV30,NA,TRBJ1-6,TGTGCGGGGGAGGGGGACAATTCACCCCTCCACTTT,CAGEGDNSPLHF
NA,TRBV7-3,NA,TRBJ1-2,TGTGCCAGCAGCTTAAGCCCCCGTGTCGGACAGTTGTGGGGCTACACCTTC,CASSLSPRVGQLWGYTF
NA,TRBV27,NA,TRBJ1-5,TGTGCCAGCAGTTTAGGGATACTCTCCCAGCCCCAGCATTTT,CASSLGILSQPQHF
NA,TRBV5-1,NA,TRBJ1-2,TGCGCCAGCAGCCTCACGCCGCCAGGGAAGAACTATGGCTACACCTTC,CASSLTPPGKNYGYTF
NA,TRBV11-3,TRBD1,TRBJ2-2,TGTGCCAGCAGCCCCAGACAGGGGAACACCGGGGAGCTGTTTTTT,CASSPRQGNTGELFF
NA,TRBV7-6,TRBD2,TRBJ2-5,TGTGCCAGCAGCCCCGGATTGGCCCTAGCGGGGAGTGGGGAGACCCAGTACTTC,CASSPGLALAGSGETQYF
NA,TRBV9,TRBD1,TRBJ1-1,TGTGCCAGCAGCGAGGGACAGGCACCGAACACTGAAGCTTTCTTT,CASSEGQAPNTEAFF
NA,TRBV7-9,NA,TRBJ2-1,TGTGCCAGCAGCTTAGCCCAGCCCTTAAACGAGCAGTTCTTC,CASSLAQPLNEQFF
NA,TRBV30,TRBD1,TRBJ2-7,TGTGCCTGTAGGCACAGGGGTTCCTCCTACGAGCAGTACTTC,CACRHRGSSYEQYF
NA,TRBV9,TRBD2,TRBJ2-1,TGTGCCAGCAGCGAGGGCGGGAGGGCATTCGTATCCTACAATGAGCAGTTCTTC,CASSEGGRAFVSYNEQFF
NA,TRBV4-3,NA,TRBJ2-1,TGCGCCAGCAGCCAAGTTAGTGGGAATGAGCAGTTCTTC,CASSQVSGNEQFF
NA,TRBV19,NA,TRBJ2-3,TGTGCCAGTAGTATTTTGGGGGTTAGCGGCGGCACAGATACGCAGTATTTT,CASSILGVSGGTDTQYF
NA,TRBV14,TRBD1,TRBJ2-5,TGTGCCAGCGGGACAGCGAGCCAAGAGACCCAGTACTTC,CASGTASQETQYF
NA,TRBV19,NA,TRBJ2-7,TGTGCCAGTAGCGAGCTGGGTACAGCCAACGAGCAGTACTTC,CASSELGTANEQYF
NA,TRBV6-2/TRBV6-3,NA,TRBJ2-2,TGTGCCAGCAGTTACTCGCCGGGGGAGCTGTTTTTT,CASSYSPGELFF
NA,TRBV11-1,NA,TRBJ2-7,TGTGCCAGCAGCTTCCAGGGGACACCCTACGAGCAGTACTTC,CASSFQGTPYEQYF
NA,TRBV9,TRBD2,TRBJ2-1,TGTGCCACTAGTCCCGGGACTAGCGGAGCTCTGAATGAGCAGTTCTTC,CATSPGTSGALNEQFF
NA,TRBV9,NA,TRBJ1-1,TGTGCCAGCAGCGTAGCTACTGGGGGGGCAGCCTTTTCCCCGAACACTGAAGCTTTCTTT,CASSVATGGAAFSPNTEAFF
NA,TRBV7-2,TRBD2,TRBJ2-2,TGTGCCAGCAGCTATAGCGGGAGGGCCAACACCGGGGAGCTGTTTTTT,CASSYSGRANTGELFF
once,TRBV4-3,NA,TRBJ1-1,TGCGCCAGCAGCCAAGCGCTTTCAGGGGTTCATGAAGCTTTCTTT,CASSQALSGVHEAFF
NA,TRBV28,TRBD2,TRBJ2-7,TGTGCCAGCTATTTCCGTGGGACTAGTTTTCGCTACGAGCAGTACTTC,CASYFRGTSFRYEQYF
few,TRBV10-3,NA,TRBJ2-7,TGTGCCATCAGGAACTCCTACGAGCAGTACTTC,CAIRNSYEQYF
NA,TRBV27,TRBD2,TRBJ2-7,TGTGCCAGCAGTTTGTTCGGGGGGGGGATAGGGCAGTACTTC,CASSLFGGGIGQYF
NA,TRBV5-1,TRBD1,TRBJ2-5,TGCGCCAGCAGCTGGCCCGGGGCAGGGGGCGCCGGAGAGACCCAGTACTTC,CASSWPGAGGAGETQYF
NA,TRBV11-2,TRBD1,TRBJ2-7,TGTGCCAGCCGGGACAGAAACTCCTACGAGCAGTACTTC,CASRDRNSYEQYF
NA,TRBV7-9,TRBD1,TRBJ1-1,TGTGCCAGCAGCGACGACAGGGTTGAAGCTTTCTTT,CASSDDRVEAFF
NA,TRBV7-2,NA,TRBJ2-2,TGTGCCAGCAGGCCGGGACGGACGAACACCGGGGAGCTGTTTTTT,CASRPGRTNTGELFF
NA,TRBV12-5,NA,TRBJ2-5,TGTGCTAGTGGTTTGGTAGCCAAAGGACGAGTAAGTCATCAAGAGACCCAGTACTTC,CASGLVAKGRVSHQETQYF
once,TRBV12-5,NA,TRBJ1-1,TGTGCTAGTGGTCCAACGGCCAGGGTGGACACTGAAGCTTTCTTT,CASGPTARVDTEAFF
NA,TRBV7-6,NA,TRBJ1-1,TGTGCCAGCAGCTTGAGGCGGGAGAACACTGAAGCTTTCTTT,CASSLRRENTEAFF
NA,TRBV29-1,TRBD1,TRBJ2-1,TGCGGAGTACCCACGGGGACAGGCTACAATGAGCAGTTCTTC,CGVPTGTGYNEQFF
NA,TRBV4-2,TRBD1,TRBJ1-3,TGTGCCAGCAGTCCAGGGACAGGGTCCGGAAACACCATATATTTT,CASSPGTGSGNTIYF
NA,TRBV2,TRBD2,TRBJ2-2,TGTGCCAGCAGTGAGCTGCTAGCGGGAGCCGGGGAGCTGTTTTTT,CASSELLAGAGELFF
NA,TRBV27,NA,TRBJ1-2,TGTGCCAGCAGTTTATCATTGTCTTTCTGGGAAAATAACTATGGCTACACCTTC,CASSLSLSFWENNYGYTF